This T cell receptor beta chain came from a study of cytomegalovirus exposure and HLA in healthy donors. Study-wide findings and caveats: In a later analysis, first-cohort TCR clusters were found to tend to co-occur in the 130 or so validation repertoires. Reports showed the classifier diagnosing cytomegalovirus status with high specificity and sensitivity.

Sequencing used immunoSEQ multiplex PCR; TCRdb keeps in-frame clones, though not all of them. The sample shows over 150,000 clones, around 84% of them seen only once. Comment on this clone: Its target is unknown.

Between the trimmed V and J ends, which lost 4 bases and 14 bases, there was a span of 21 bases. The CDR3 covers 14 residues. Per germline, CDR1 SGHAT and CDR2 FQNNGV. Material for sequencing was PBMCs. This sequence was found in a man between 18 and 29 years old in good health and CMV-seropositive. J is TRBJ2-4 and V is TRBV11-2; D might be TRBD2 (6 bases). The CDR3 spells CASSSGLLREIEYF. The CDR3 DNA is TGTGCCAGCAGCTCGGGCTTGCTACGGGAGATTGAGTACTTC.